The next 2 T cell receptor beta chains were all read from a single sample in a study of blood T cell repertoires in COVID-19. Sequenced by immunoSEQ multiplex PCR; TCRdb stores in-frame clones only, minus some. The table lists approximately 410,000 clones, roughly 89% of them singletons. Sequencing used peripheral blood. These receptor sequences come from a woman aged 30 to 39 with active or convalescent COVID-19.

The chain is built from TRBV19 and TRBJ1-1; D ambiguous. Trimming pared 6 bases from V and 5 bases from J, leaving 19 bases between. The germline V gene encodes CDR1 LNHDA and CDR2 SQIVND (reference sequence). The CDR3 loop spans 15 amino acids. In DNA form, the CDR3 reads TGTGCCAGTAGGGAGGTGGGAGTTGGGGAGACTGAAGCTTTCTTT. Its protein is CASREVGVGETEAFF.

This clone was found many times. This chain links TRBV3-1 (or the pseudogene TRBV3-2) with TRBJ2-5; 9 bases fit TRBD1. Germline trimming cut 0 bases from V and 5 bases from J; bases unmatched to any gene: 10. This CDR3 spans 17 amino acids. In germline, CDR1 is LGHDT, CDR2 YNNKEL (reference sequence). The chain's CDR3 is CASSQEGSTGGAETQYF. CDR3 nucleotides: TGTGCCAGCAGCCAAGAGGGATCGACAGGGGGGGCGGAGACCCAGTACTTC.